The present T cell receptor beta chain was sequenced within a study of PD-L1 blockade in urothelial cancer. The repertoire was sequenced with immunoSEQ multiplex PCR; TCRdb's copy has only in-frame clones and lacks some. This sample has some 60,000 clones, with 70% to 90% found just once. This CDR3 has 14 residues. Germline V lookup: CDR1 PRHDT, CDR2 FYEKMQ (reference sequence). With 4 bases removed from V and 0 bases from J, the gap between germline ends came to 7 bases. This TCR was sampled from a man in his fifties or sixties with urothelial cancer. The sample consisted of PBMCs, taken around atezolizumab (anti-PD-L1) treatment. This chain joins TRBV13 and TRBJ1-3; D is unresolved. CDR3 region: CASSSGISGNTIYF. CDR3 DNA sequence: TGTGCCAGCAGCTCCGGGATCTCTGGAAACACCATATATTTT. Combining the CDR3 with reference TRBV13 and TRBJ1-3 gives the whole variable domain AAGVIQSPRHLIKEKRETATLKCYPIPRHDTVYWYQQGPGQDPQFLISFYEKMQSDKGSIPDRFSAQQFSDYHSELNMSSLELGDSALYFCASSSGISGNTIYFGEGSWLTVV.